A single sample is the source of the 9 T cell receptor beta chains below, sequenced in a study of T cell responses to AZD1222 COVID-19 vaccine. Repertoires were generated with immunoSEQ multiplex PCR, while TCRdb's copy carries only in-frame clones and drops some. The top ten clones hold 22% of a sample with roughly 110,000 clones, under 95% of them seen once. The sample in question was peripheral blood, obtained on day 0 of AZD1222 vaccination. Every receptor here comes from an adult in good health.

The V call is TRBV15, the J call TRBJ1-5; D remains unclear. The V end was cut by 1 base, the J end by 7 bases, with 8 bases between. The CDR3 loop spans 13 amino acids. Germline CDR1 LNHNV, CDR2 YYDKDF (reference sequence). CDR3 sequence: CATSRGSEQPQHF. In DNA, the CDR3 is TGTGCCACCAGCAGAGGGTCCGAGCAGCCCCAGCATTTT.

The chain joins TRBV19 to TRBJ2-7; the D is unclear. This CDR3 is 13 amino acids long. Trimming took off 8 bases at V and 5 bases at J, with 16 bases between the two ends. Germline V gene lookup returns CDR1 LNHDA and CDR2 SQIVND (reference sequence). For the CDR3, the DNA is TGTGCCAGTCCTCACTTCGGTAGCCACGAGCAGTACTTC. Protein product: CASPHFGSHEQYF.

The V gene is TRBV7-8, the J gene TRBJ2-1; D remains unclear. Per the germline V gene, CDR1 is SGHVS and CDR2 is FQNEAQ. Trimming stripped 1 base from V and 0 bases from J, with 7 bases between. This CDR3 has 15 residues. For the CDR3, the DNA is TGTGCCAGCAGCTTAGTTCGCGGCTCCTACAATGAGCAGTTCTTC. It is translated as CASSLVRGSYNEQFF.

The genes are TRBV29-1 and TRBJ1-2; tentatively, D is TRBD1 (5 bases). The CDR3 contains 13 residues. CDR1 and CDR2 (germline): SQVTM, ANQGSEA. V shed 6 bases and J shed 5 bases, with 16 bases lying between them. Written as DNA, the CDR3 is TGCAGCGTCACCGGGACGGGACCTTATGGCTACACCTTC. Encoded protein: CSVTGTGPYGYTF.

The chain links TRBV6-2 or TRBV6-3 to TRBJ2-1; perhaps TRBD1 as D (6 bases). Germline CDR1 and CDR2: MNHEY and SVGEGT. V lost 2 bases and J lost 0, with 8 bases in between. CDR3 size: 15 residues. The CDR3 nucleotides are TGTGCCAGCAGTTACAAACAGGGCTCCTACAATGAGCAGTTCTTC. Residues: CASSYKQGSYNEQFF.

For the CDR3, the DNA is TGTGCCAGCAGCCAAGAGGTAGCCAGGGGGCTCACCGGGGAGCTGTTTTTT. Amino acids: CASSQEVARGLTGELFF. The chain uses TRBV3-1 (or the pseudogene TRBV3-2) and TRBJ2-2; 8 positions match TRBD1. Germline values: CDR1 LGHDT, CDR2 YNNKEL (reference sequence). The CDR3 is 17 amino acids. Trimming removed 0 bases from V and 4 bases from J; junction bases left unmatched: 7.

The chain uses TRBV15 and TRBJ1-1; D gene unclear. The CDR3 runs to 15 residues. CDR1 is LNHNV and CDR2 is YYDKDF in the germline V gene (reference sequence). Trimming cost V 0 bases and J 1 base, with 9 bases left between them. The DNA for the CDR3 is TGTGCCACCAGCAGAGATGGCCAGGAGAACACTGAAGCTTTCTTT. It translates to CATSRDGQENTEAFF.

V is TRBV11-2 and J is TRBJ1-3; perhaps TRBD1 as D (5 bases). This CDR3 spans 13 amino acids. The V end lost 4 bases, the J end lost 6 bases, and 10 bases lay between the germline ends. Germline-derived CDR1 and CDR2 are SGHAT and FQNNGV. The CDR3 loop is CASSWSRENTIYF. The CDR3 nucleotides are TGTGCCAGCAGCTGGAGCAGGGAAAACACCATATATTTT.

The genes are TRBV27 and TRBJ1-6, with D perhaps matching TRBD1 (6 bases). With 2 bases removed from V and 9 bases from J, the gap between germline ends came to 23 bases. This CDR3 region has 18 residues. Germline-derived CDR1 and CDR2 are MNHEY and SMNVEV (reference sequence). The CDR3 region has the DNA TGTGCCAGCAGTTTAGGCCCAGGGGAGGCCCTGACGGGTTCACCCCTCCACTTT. It is translated as CASSLGPGEALTGSPLHF.